Following are 15 T cell receptor beta chains from one sample sequenced in a study of blood T cell repertoires in COVID-19. Clones were read by immunoSEQ multiplex PCR, and TCRdb kept only the in-frame ones, dropping some. The sample carries 66,000 or so clones, 86% recorded once. The sample comprised peripheral blood. Receptors were obtained from a man aged 50-59 years with active COVID-19.

V and J are TRBV28 and TRBJ2-1, with TRBD2 matching over 16 bases. In germline, CDR1 is MDHEN, CDR2 SYDVKM. V gave up 2 bases and J gave up 4 bases; unmatched junction bases: 11. The CDR3 covers 20 residues. CDR3 loop: CASSLPGTSGRALGYNEQFF. The CDR3 nucleotides read TGTGCCAGCAGTTTACCAGGGACTAGCGGGAGGGCCCTCGGGTACAATGAGCAGTTCTTC.

The genes are TRBV19 and TRBJ1-6, with D maybe TRBD1 (5 bases). CDR1 and CDR2 from the germline V gene are LNHDA and SQIVND (reference sequence). This CDR3 spans 14 amino acids. Trimming cost V 3 bases and J 10 bases, with 13 bases left between them. The CDR3 loop reads CASSIAGFRSPLHF. The CDR3 DNA sequence: TGTGCCAGTAGTATCGCAGGGTTTCGATCACCCCTCCACTTT. The full variable domain, completed using reference TRBV19 and TRBJ1-6, is DGGITQSPKYLFRKEGQNVTLSCEQNLNHDAMYWYRQDPGQGLRLIYYSQIVNDFQKGDIAEGYSVSREKKESFPLTVTSAQKNPTAFYLCASSIAGFRSPLHFGNGTRLTVT.

V is TRBV13 and J is TRBJ2-4; 8 nucleotides line up with TRBD2. Germline V gives CDR1 PRHDT, CDR2 FYEKMQ (reference sequence). Unmatched junction bases numbered 3, after V lost 4 bases and J lost 7 bases. The CDR3 is made up of 13 amino acids. The DNA of the CDR3 is TGTGCCAGCAGCTCACGGACTAGCAACATTCAGTACTTC. Residues: CASSSRTSNIQYF. Full variable domain (outside the CDR3, taken from reference TRBV13 and TRBJ2-4): AAGVIQSPRHLIKEKRETATLKCYPIPRHDTVYWYQQGPGQDPQFLISFYEKMQSDKGSIPDRFSAQQFSDYHSELNMSSLELGDSALYFCASSSRTSNIQYFGAGTRLSVL.

The chain carries TRBV18 and TRBJ1-1, with 10 bases fitting TRBD1. CDR1 KGHSH and CDR2 LQKENI come from the germline V gene. The CDR3 covers 13 residues. Unmatched junction bases numbered 3, after V lost 4 bases and J lost 7 bases. The CDR3 protein is CASSLDRGGEAFF. The CDR3 bases are TGTGCCAGCTCACTGGACAGGGGGGGTGAAGCTTTCTTT. The whole variable domain, filled in from reference TRBV18 and TRBJ1-1, reads NAGVMQNPRHLVRRRGQEARLRCSPMKGHSHVYWYRQLPEEGLKFMVYLQKENIIDESGMPKERFSAEFPKEGPSILRIQQVVRGDSAAYFCASSLDRGGEAFFGQGTRLTVV.

V is TRBV15 and J is TRBJ1-3, with 12 bases matching TRBD1. V dropped 3 bases and J dropped 5; count of bases not matched to a gene: 2. CDR3 length equals 15 residues. The germline V gene encodes CDR1 LNHNV and CDR2 YYDKDF (reference sequence). Here the CDR3 reads CATSSGTGGRNTIYF. The CDR3 nucleotides read TGTGCCACCAGCAGCGGGACAGGGGGCAGAAACACCATATATTTT.

The J gene is TRBJ1-1, the V gene TRBV2; TRBD1 agrees at 7 bases. The V segment lost 7 bases and the J segment 0 bases; nucleotides outside the gene matches: 11. The CDR3 runs 16 residues. CDR1 is SNHLY and CDR2 is FYNNEI in the germline V gene. The CDR3 loop reads CASTPRQGRMNTEAFF. The DNA of the CDR3 is TGTGCCAGCACTCCAAGACAGGGTCGGATGAACACTGAAGCTTTCTTT.

V is TRBV21-1 and J is TRBJ2-7; the table's D call TRBD2 went unverified against the DNA. TRBV21-1 is reported as a pseudogene. CDR3 length: 18 amino acids. CDR3 region: CASSKGPEGRGVPYEQYV. CDR3 nucleotides: TGTGCCAGCAGCAAAGGGCCGGAGGGGCGAGGGGTCCCCTACGAGCAGTACGTC.

The J gene is TRBJ1-5, the V gene TRBV19; 7 nucleotides match TRBD1. The trim removed 3 bases at V and 6 bases at J, leaving 8 bases unmatched. CDR1 is LNHDA and CDR2 is SQIVND in the germline V gene (reference sequence). The CDR3 runs to 15 residues. The CDR3 nucleotides read TGTGCCAGTAGTATTGGAGGGGGCTTGGGTCAGCCCCAGCATTTT. Encoded protein: CASSIGGGLGQPQHF.

The V and J genes are TRBV2 and TRBJ2-5; TRBD2 matches at 10 bases. The CDR3 spans 14 residues. Trimming cost V 6 bases and J 14 bases; bases outside gene matches: 15. Germline V gives CDR1 SNHLY, CDR2 FYNNEI. CDR3 sequence: CASRLASGGYASYF. The DNA of the CDR3 is TGTGCCAGCAGGCTAGCTAGCGGGGGATACGCCTCTTACTTC.

The rearrangement links TRBV12-3 or TRBV12-4 to TRBJ1-5; 7 nucleotides line up with TRBD1. J gave up 5 bases and V 4 bases, and 2 bases lay outside the gene matches. This CDR3 has 13 amino acids. CDR3 nucleotides: TGTGCCAGCAGTTCTGGACAGGATCAGCCCCAGCATTTT. Translated: CASSSGQDQPQHF.

The chain uses TRBV19 and TRBJ1-2; 7 nucleotides align to TRBD1. The CDR3 is 14 amino acids. Germline trimming cut 5 bases from V and 2 bases from J; bases unmatched to any gene: 5. Germline values: CDR1 LNHDA, CDR2 SQIVND (reference sequence). The CDR3 region is CASSSRGQNYGYTF. CDR3 coding DNA: TGTGCCAGTAGTTCTAGGGGACAGAACTATGGCTACACCTTC.

V is TRBV21-1 and J is TRBJ1-2; the table's TRBD1 call for D was not verified on the DNA. TRBV21-1 is described as a pseudogene. The CDR3 is made up of 17 amino acids. The CDR3 coding sequence is TGTGCCAGCCGACAGTGGGACAGGGGCTGTTCAAACTATGGCTACACCTTC. It codes for CASRQWDRGCSNYGYTF.

The chain is built from TRBV7-2 and TRBJ1-2; TRBD1 matches 9 bases. The CDR3 is 13 amino acids. Germline assignment: CDR1 SGHTA and CDR2 FQGNSA. V lost 6 bases and J lost 8; bases outside the gene matches: 7. CDR3 nucleotide sequence: TGTGCCAGCAGACGGGGGACAGGGTTGGGCTACACCTTC. Translation: CASRRGTGLGYTF. Supplemented by reference TRBV7-2 and TRBJ1-2, the full variable domain reads GAGVSQSPSNKVTEKGKDVELRCDPISGHTALYWYRQSLGQGLEFLIYFQGNSAPDKSGLPSDRFSAERTGGSVSTLTIQRTQQEDSAVYLCASRRGTGLGYTFGSGTRLTVV.

This clone was counted between two and nine times. The chain combines TRBV3-1 (or the pseudogene TRBV3-2) with TRBJ1-1, with no clear D. The length of the CDR3 is 13 residues. Trimming took 5 bases from V and 0 from J, leaving 7 bases between them. CDR1 is LGHDT, CDR2 YNNKEL, per germline (reference sequence). Here the CDR3 DNA reads TGTGCCAGCAGCTCACAATTGAACACTGAAGCTTTCTTT. This sequence encodes CASSSQLNTEAFF.

The gene calls are TRBV19 and TRBJ1-4, with D maybe TRBD1 (6 bases). Trimming stripped 6 bases from V and 5 bases from J, with 13 bases between. The CDR3 length is 14 residues. The germline V gene has CDR1 LNHDA and CDR2 SQIVND (reference sequence). The CDR3 nucleotides read TGTGCCAGTAGAAAAGGGACACCGAATGAAAAACTGTTTTTT. Translating it yields CASRKGTPNEKLFF.